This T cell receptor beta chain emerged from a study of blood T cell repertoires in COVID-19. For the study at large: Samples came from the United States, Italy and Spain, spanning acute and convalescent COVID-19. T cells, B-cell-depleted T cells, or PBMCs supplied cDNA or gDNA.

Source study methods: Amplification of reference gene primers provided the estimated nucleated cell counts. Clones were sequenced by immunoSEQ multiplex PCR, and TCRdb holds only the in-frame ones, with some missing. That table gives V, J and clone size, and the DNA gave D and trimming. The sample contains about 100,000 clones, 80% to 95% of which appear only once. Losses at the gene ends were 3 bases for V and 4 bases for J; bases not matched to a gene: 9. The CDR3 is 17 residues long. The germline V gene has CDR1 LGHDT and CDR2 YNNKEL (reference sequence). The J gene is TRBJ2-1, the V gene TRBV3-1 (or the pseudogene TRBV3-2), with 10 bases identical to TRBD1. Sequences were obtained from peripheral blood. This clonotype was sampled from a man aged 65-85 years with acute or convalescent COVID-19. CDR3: CASSHDRGRVSYNEQFF. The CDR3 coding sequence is TGTGCCAGCAGCCATGACAGGGGGCGGGTAAGTTACAATGAGCAGTTCTTC.